What follows are 30 T cell receptor beta chains derived from one specimen sequenced in a study of blood T cells in healthy people across ages. Primed by a sample-barcoded 5' primer and a J-beta primer mix, a second PCR proceeded for 7 to 11 cycles. TCRdb passed the 5' RACE reads through MiXCR, listing each CDR3 protein once. The repertoire has more than 500,000 distinct CDR3 sequences, around 27% of them found once; the top ten carry approximately 3.5%. The data were also submitted as part of a second study, on T cells of mothers and their children.

Sequencing was performed on blood. Every receptor here comes from a boy younger than 10 in good health.

The J gene is TRBJ2-7, the V gene TRBV4-3, with D perhaps TRBD1 or TRBD2 (5 bases each). The J call could be wrong; TRBJ2-5 is a better fit for the DNA end. The CDR3 has 16 amino acids. Germline V lookup: CDR1 LGHNA, CDR2 YSLEER. The CDR3 here is CASSQDRAGTEETQYF. The CDR3 coding sequence is TGCGCCAGCAGCCAAGATCGGGCAGGGACGGAAGAGACCCAGTACTTC.

There are a few counts of this clonotype. The V gene is TRBV7-9, the J gene TRBJ2-2; D is undetermined. V lost 5 bases and J lost 2, with 15 bases in between. The length of the CDR3 is 16 residues. The germline V gene encodes CDR1 SEHNR and CDR2 FQNEAQ (reference sequence). The CDR3 coding sequence is TGTGCCAGCAGCCCCCCTTCTTTTTATAACACCGGGGAGCTGTTTTTT. Protein sequence: CASSPPSFYNTGELFF. Together with reference TRBV7-9 and TRBJ2-2, the CDR3 gives the full variable domain: DTGVSQNPRHKITKRGQNVTFRCDPISEHNRLYWYRQTLGQGPEFLTYFQNEAQLEKSRLLSDRFSAERPKGSFSTLEIQRTEQGDSAMYLCASSPPSFYNTGELFFGEGSRLTVL.

On this clonotype itself: One end of the junction is discordant with germline, which a read error may explain. V usage is TRBV10-3 and J usage is TRBJ2-5; D is tentatively TRBD1 or TRBD2 (5 bases each). CDR1 and CDR2 from the germline V gene are ENHRY and SYGVKD. This CDR3 is built from 15 residues. The CDR3: CAISGGKVGEETRYF. As DNA, the CDR3 is TGTGCCATCAGTGGGGGGAAGGTGGGGGAAGAGACCCGGTACTTC.

The rearrangement links TRBV20-1 to TRBJ1-1, with 7 bases identical to TRBD1. From germline, CDR1 is DFQATT and CDR2 SNEGSKA (reference sequence). The CDR3 consists of 14 residues. Germline trimming cut 8 bases from V and 0 bases from J; bases unmatched to any gene: 9. Written as DNA, the CDR3 is TGCAGTACCAACCGACAGGGCCTGAACACTGAAGCTTTCTTT. Residues: CSTNRQGLNTEAFF.

The chain uses TRBV27 and TRBJ2-3; D not resolved. Germline-derived CDR1 and CDR2 are MNHEY and SMNVEV (reference sequence). CDR3 size: 13 residues. The V end lost 0 bases, the J end lost 10 bases, and 11 bases lay between the germline ends. This CDR3 is CASSLSGSGAQYF. CDR3 bases: TGTGCCAGCAGTTTATCCGGATCTGGGGCGCAGTATTTT.

This clonotype was seen repeatedly, ten times or more. The chain carries TRBV9 and TRBJ2-5; possible D gene TRBD2, 6 bases. The end of the DNA is better explained by TRBJ2-7, so the J call may be wrong. The CDR3 is made up of 15 amino acids. CDR1 is SGDLS and CDR2 is YYNGEE in the germline V gene. The CDR3 region is CASSVGFAGFAEQYF. The DNA for the CDR3 is TGTGCCAGCAGCGTAGGGTTCGCGGGATTCGCCGAGCAGTACTTC.

V is TRBV11-2 and J is TRBJ1-3, with TRBD1 as a possible D gene (5 bases). This CDR3 contains 15 residues. Germline V gene lookup returns CDR1 SGHAT and CDR2 FQNNGV. Between the trimmed V and J ends, which lost 3 bases and 0 bases, there was a span of 9 bases. CDR3 coding DNA: TGTGCCAGCAGCTTGAGACAGTTCTCTGGAAACACCATATATTTT. It specifies CASSLRQFSGNTIYF.

This clonotype has a handful of counts. The V call is TRBV7-8, the J call TRBJ2-5, with 8 bases fitting TRBD1. CDR1 is SGHVS and CDR2 is FQNEAQ in the germline V gene. CDR3 size: 14 residues. V dropped 5 bases and J dropped 11; count of bases not matched to a gene: 13. The CDR3 region has the DNA TGTGCCAGCAGCATAACCGGGACAGGTACGACGCAGTACTTC. It yields the protein CASSITGTGTTQYF.

The V gene is TRBV6-5, the J gene TRBJ1-2, with D maybe TRBD1 (6 bases). The CDR3 length is 12 residues. V lost 6 bases and J 4 bases, leaving 9 bases between the germline ends. Germline-derived CDR1 and CDR2 are MNHEY and SVGAGI. CDR3 sequence reads: CASSTGIYGYTF. DNA for the CDR3: TGTGCCAGCAGCACAGGGATCTATGGCTACACCTTC.

This clonotype has a handful of counts. This rearrangement joins TRBV12-3 or TRBV12-4 to TRBJ2-4; the match to TRBD2 covers 9 bases. J lost 2 bases, V lost 1 base, and 6 bases had no gene match. This CDR3 contains 17 residues. This CDR3 is CASSLGAGGKTKNIQYF. In DNA, the CDR3 is TGTGCCAGCAGTTTAGGGGCGGGAGGGAAGACCAAAAACATTCAGTACTTC.

This clonotype was counted a single time. This chain links TRBV7-9 with TRBJ1-4; D remains unclear. The CDR3 runs to 15 residues. Trimming took 4 bases from V and 5 from J, leaving 14 bases between them. The germline CDR1 and CDR2 sequences are SEHNR and FQNEAQ (reference sequence). Here the CDR3 reads CASSSSGRKNEKLFF. CDR3 DNA: TGTGCCAGCAGCTCGTCCGGGAGAAAGAATGAAAAACTGTTTTTT.

The chain joins TRBV7-9 to TRBJ1-1, with D perhaps matching TRBD1 (6 bases). Germline values: CDR1 SEHNR, CDR2 FQNEAQ (reference sequence). The CDR3 is 13 residues long. The V end lost 8 bases, the J end lost 5 bases, and 15 bases lay between the germline ends. The CDR3 is CASDLDQGTEAFF. CDR3 DNA sequence: TGTGCCAGCGATCTAGACCAGGGGACTGAAGCTTTCTTT.

The V gene is TRBV4-3, the J gene TRBJ2-1, with 8 bases that match TRBD2. Germline CDR1 and CDR2: LGHNA and YSLEER. V was clipped by 2 bases and J by 15 bases; unmatched bases: 12. The CDR3 contains 14 residues. CDR3 sequence: CASSQLGGDDQAFF. DNA of the CDR3: TGCGCCAGCAGCCAACTCGGGGGGGACGACCAAGCGTTCTTC.

This clonotype has only a few counts. The CDR3 is CASSGLAGRTDTQYF. The CDR3 nucleotides read TGTGCCAGCAGTGGACTAGCGGGGCGCACAGATACGCAGTATTTT. J is TRBJ2-3 and V is TRBV2, with 11 bases lining up with TRBD2. The CDR3 sequence is 15 residues long. Trimming cost V 4 bases and J 1 base; bases outside gene matches: 1. Germline loops: CDR1 SNHLY, CDR2 FYNNEI. Full variable domain (rest looked up from reference TRBV2 and TRBJ2-3): EPEVTQTPSHQVTQMGQEVILRCVPISNHLYFYWYRQILGQKVEFLVSFYNNEISEKSEIFDDQFSVERPDGSNFTLKIRSTKLEDSAMYFCASSGLAGRTDTQYFGPGTRLTVL.

V gene TRBV30 combines with J gene TRBJ2-1, with 13 bases aligning to TRBD2. With 1 base clipped from V and 6 bases from J, the junction kept 9 bases outside the gene matches. Per the germline V gene, CDR1 is GTSNPN and CDR2 is SVGIG (reference sequence). This CDR3 is built from 17 residues. CDR3 in amino acids: CAWSGGLAGVPSNEQFF. In nucleotides, the CDR3 is TGTGCCTGGAGTGGTGGACTAGCGGGAGTCCCCAGCAATGAGCAGTTCTTC.

The rearrangement links TRBV15 to TRBJ1-2; D gene unclear. Trimming stripped 0 bases from V and 8 bases from J, with 19 bases between. The germline V gene encodes CDR1 LNHNV and CDR2 YYDKDF (reference sequence). The CDR3 extends over 16 amino acids. The chain's CDR3 is CATSRDLGDQAWGYTF. CDR3 bases: TGTGCCACCAGCAGAGATCTGGGTGACCAGGCTTGGGGCTACACCTTC. Filled out from reference TRBV15 and TRBJ1-2, the complete variable domain reads DAMVIQNPRYQVTQFGKPVTLSCSQTLNHNVMYWYQQKSSQAPKLLFHYYDKDFNNEADTPDNFQSRRPNTSFCFLDIRSPGLGDTAMYLCATSRDLGDQAWGYTFGSGTRLTVV.

This clonotype appeared a single time. The V and J genes are TRBV27 and TRBJ2-1; 7 nucleotides line up with TRBD1. The J call may be mistaken, given a closer DNA end match to TRBJ2-7. Germline V gene lookup returns CDR1 MNHEY and CDR2 SMNVEV (reference sequence). The CDR3 runs 14 residues. The CDR3 is CASSYRTTGYEQYF. Here the CDR3 DNA reads TGTGCCAGCAGCTACCGAACGACAGGGTACGAGCAGTACTTC.

This sequence joins TRBV30 and TRBJ2-1; D may be TRBD2 (5 bases). The germline CDR1 and CDR2 sequences are GTSNPN and SVGIG (reference sequence). V was shortened by 3 bases and J by 0 bases, with 12 bases between the two germline ends. This CDR3 contains 15 residues. CDR3 in DNA: TGTGCCTGGAGAGCGACTAACGTCTCCTACAATGAGCAGTTCTTC. Its translation: CAWRATNVSYNEQFF.

This clonotype turned up a few times. The chain joins TRBV13 to TRBJ1-1; tentative D call: TRBD1 (5 bases). The germline CDR1 and CDR2 sequences are PRHDT and FYEKMQ (reference sequence). The V end was cut by 0 bases, the J end by 11 bases, with 10 bases between. The CDR3 covers 12 residues. CDR3 in amino acids: CASSLGQDVAFF. The CDR3 DNA reads TGTGCCAGCAGCTTAGGACAGGACGTGGCTTTCTTT. Using reference TRBV13 and TRBJ1-1 for the parts outside the CDR3, the full variable domain is AAGVIQSPRHLIKEKRETATLKCYPIPRHDTVYWYQQGPGQDPQFLISFYEKMQSDKGSIPDRFSAQQFSDYHSELNMSSLELGDSALYFCASSLGQDVAFFGQGTRLTVV.

The chain uses TRBV29-1 and TRBJ2-1, with TRBD2 matching 10 bases. This CDR3 is built from 13 residues. Losses at the gene ends were 7 bases for V and 3 bases for J; bases not matched to a gene: 3. Germline CDR1 is SQVTM and CDR2 is ANQGSEA. Here the CDR3 reads CSAGTSDYNEQFF. DNA for the CDR3: TGCAGCGCCGGGACTAGCGACTACAATGAGCAGTTCTTC.

The chain uses TRBV7-9 and TRBJ1-4, with TRBD1 matching over 10 bases. The CDR3 contains 15 residues. Germline V gene data show CDR1 as SEHNR and CDR2 as FQNEAQ (reference sequence). J gave up 3 bases and V 4 bases, and 2 bases lay outside the gene matches. The CDR3 reads CASSSGTGANEKLFF. DNA of the CDR3: TGTGCCAGCAGCTCCGGGACAGGGGCTAATGAAAAACTGTTTTTT. Based on the CDR3 plus reference TRBV7-9 and TRBJ1-4, the full variable domain is DTGVSQNPRHKITKRGQNVTFRCDPISEHNRLYWYRQTLGQGPEFLTYFQNEAQLEKSRLLSDRFSAERPKGSFSTLEIQRTEQGDSAMYLCASSSGTGANEKLFFGSGTQLSVL.

The chain links TRBV7-2 to TRBJ1-1; no definite D call. CDR1 is SGHTA and CDR2 is FQGNSA in the germline V gene. V lost 6 bases, J lost 6 bases, and 8 bases lay in between. The CDR3 spans 11 residues. The CDR3 protein is CASSTLSEAFF. CDR3 DNA: TGTGCCAGCAGTACACTCTCTGAAGCTTTCTTT.

This clonotype was seen only a few times. The junction departs from the called germline gene at one end, perhaps through a read error. The chain couples TRBV29-1 to TRBJ2-4, with 9 bases aligning to TRBD2. Germline V gives CDR1 SQVTM, CDR2 ANQGSEA. The CDR3 consists of 14 residues. For the CDR3, the DNA is TGCAGCGTTGTGGGACTAGCTCCCAAGAACATTCAGTACTTC. This encodes CSVVGLAPKNIQYF. Full variable domain (missing parts from reference TRBV29-1 and TRBJ2-4): SAVISQKPSRDICQRGTSLTIQCQVDSQVTMMFWYRQQPGQSLTLIATANQGSEATYESGFVIDKFPISRPNLTFSTLTVSNMSPEDSSIYLCSVVGLAPKNIQYFGAGTRLSVL.

CDR3 region: CASSYSGSNQPQHF. CDR3 nucleotide sequence: TGTGCCAGCAGTTACTCGGGTAGCAATCAGCCCCAGCATTTT. The rearrangement joins TRBV6-6 to TRBJ1-5; the D is unclear. The CDR3 sequence is 14 residues long. Looked up from germline, CDR1 is MNHNY and CDR2 is SVGAGI (reference sequence). V lost 0 bases, J lost 0 bases, and 3 bases lay in between.

This clonotype was seen many times. The chain joins TRBV6-5 to TRBJ2-5, with 8 bases lining up with TRBD2. J lost 4 bases, V lost 5 bases, and 3 bases had no gene match. The CDR3 is 13 amino acids. Germline CDR1 reads MNHEY; CDR2 reads SVGAGI. CDR3 in amino acids: CASSLREGETQYF. Here the CDR3 DNA reads TGTGCCAGCAGTCTTCGGGAGGGAGAGACCCAGTACTTC.

V is TRBV3-1 and J is TRBJ2-2; the D gene could be TRBD1 or TRBD2 (5 bases each). Germline values: CDR1 LGHDT, CDR2 YNNKEL (reference sequence). Trimming took 3 bases from V and 5 from J, leaving 13 bases between them. The CDR3 spans 15 residues. The CDR3 protein is CASSQGVIRTGELFF. In DNA, the CDR3 is TGTGCCAGCAGCCAGGGGGTAATTCGTACCGGGGAGCTGTTTTTT.

In regard to this clonotype: The germline gene is not matched at one end of the junction; a read error may be the cause. The chain is built from TRBV20-1 and TRBJ1-4; no definite D call. The CDR3 totals 14 residues. Germline-derived CDR1 and CDR2 are DFQATT and SNEGSKA (reference sequence). In DNA, the CDR3 is TGCAGTGCTAGAGATCGGTGGAGTTTTGAAAAACCGTTTTTT. It yields the protein CSARDRWSFEKPFF.

DNA of the CDR3: TGTGCCAGCAGTTCCCATCCAGGGGTGGACACCATATATTTT. Translated, it gives CASSSHPGVDTIYF. The chain links TRBV12-3 or TRBV12-4 to TRBJ1-3; TRBD1 might be the D (6 bases). Deletions cut 4 bases from V and 8 bases from J, with 15 bases between. The CDR3 is 14 amino acids.

The chain links TRBV29-1 to TRBJ2-2, with 9 bases lining up with TRBD1. The V gene end was trimmed by 7 bases and the J gene end by 8 bases; junction bases not matched to a gene: 5. Germline CDR1 SQVTM, CDR2 ANQGSEA. The CDR3 loop spans 12 amino acids. This chain's CDR3 is CSAPGQGGELFF. CDR3 nucleotide sequence: TGCAGCGCGCCGGGACAGGGAGGGGAGCTGTTTTTT.

The genes are TRBV7-2 and TRBJ2-7; 9 nucleotides line up with TRBD2. This CDR3 region has 14 residues. V was clipped by 4 bases and J by 3 bases; unmatched bases: 4. Germline lookup yields CDR1 SGHTA and CDR2 FQGNSA. The CDR3 coding sequence is TGTGCCAGCAGCTCCTTAGCGGGGGTCTACGAGCAGTACTTC. Protein: CASSSLAGVYEQYF.